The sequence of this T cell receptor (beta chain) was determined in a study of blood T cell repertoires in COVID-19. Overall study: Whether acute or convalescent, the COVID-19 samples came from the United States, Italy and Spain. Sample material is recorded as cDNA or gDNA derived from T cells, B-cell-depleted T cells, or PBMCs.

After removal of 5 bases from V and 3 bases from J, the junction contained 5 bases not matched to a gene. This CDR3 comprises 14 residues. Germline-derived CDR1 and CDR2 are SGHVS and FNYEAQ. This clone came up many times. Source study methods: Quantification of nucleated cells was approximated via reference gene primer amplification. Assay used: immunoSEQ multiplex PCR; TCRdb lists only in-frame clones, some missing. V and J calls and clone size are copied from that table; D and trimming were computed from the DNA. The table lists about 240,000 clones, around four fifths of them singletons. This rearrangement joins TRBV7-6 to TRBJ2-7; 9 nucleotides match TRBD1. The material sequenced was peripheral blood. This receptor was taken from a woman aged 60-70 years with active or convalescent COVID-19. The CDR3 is CASSPRDRVYEQYF. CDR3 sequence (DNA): TGTGCCAGCAGCCCCCGGGACAGGGTCTACGAGCAGTACTTC.